This TCR beta chain was profiled in a study of tissue T cells after allogeneic stem cell transplantation. The table came from immunoSEQ multiplex PCR; TCRdb's copy has only in-frame clones and leaves some out. The sample records approximately 50,000 clones, around 72% being singletons. CDR1 and CDR2 (germline): FNHDT, SITEND (reference sequence). This CDR3 is 14 amino acids long. J gave up 6 bases and V 2 bases, and 3 bases lay outside the gene matches. Worth noting for this clone: Its matching antigen is unknown. Any gene name here is a mouse gene name. The read terminates 1 residue ahead of where the CDR3 ends, so the germline J gene completes it.

Study-wide results and limits: Across patients, clones rarely overlapped, yet motif clusters were shared tissue-specifically. Blood and spleen captured only part of the tissue TCR repertoire.

The chain employs TRBV19 and TRBJ2-3, with 10 bases matching TRBD1. The sample taken for sequencing was sorted cells pooled from one or two spleens. The clonotype was recovered from a pool of C57BL/6 mice in good health. CDR3 sequence reads: CASSMGQGWETLYF. The sequenced part of the CDR3 DNA is TGTGCCAGCAGTATGGGACAGGGGTGGGAAACGCTGTAT.